This T cell receptor beta chain emerged from a study of blood T cell repertoires in COVID-19. Methods used by the authors: The assay estimated nucleated cells by amplifying reference gene primers. The protocol was immunoSEQ multiplex PCR, while the TCRdb copy is restricted to in-frame clones and leaves out a portion. That table is the source of V, J and clone size, and D and trimming were worked out from the DNA. The repertoire includes 250,000 to 300,000 clones, around 82% of them detected once, and about 3% sits in the top ten. Germline lookup yields CDR1 LNHDA and CDR2 SQIVND (reference sequence). Trimming took 7 bases from V and 12 from J, leaving 22 bases between them. The CDR3 loop spans 14 amino acids. This clone was found a few times.

The TCR comes from a woman aged 18-29 years with acute or convalescent COVID-19. The rearrangement uses TRBV19 and TRBJ2-1; D perhaps matches TRBD2 (6 bases). The sample taken for sequencing was peripheral blood. CDR3 region: CASTPETPVGGQFF. CDR3 bases: TGTGCCAGTACCCCCGAGACTCCCGTGGGGGGGCAGTTCTTC.